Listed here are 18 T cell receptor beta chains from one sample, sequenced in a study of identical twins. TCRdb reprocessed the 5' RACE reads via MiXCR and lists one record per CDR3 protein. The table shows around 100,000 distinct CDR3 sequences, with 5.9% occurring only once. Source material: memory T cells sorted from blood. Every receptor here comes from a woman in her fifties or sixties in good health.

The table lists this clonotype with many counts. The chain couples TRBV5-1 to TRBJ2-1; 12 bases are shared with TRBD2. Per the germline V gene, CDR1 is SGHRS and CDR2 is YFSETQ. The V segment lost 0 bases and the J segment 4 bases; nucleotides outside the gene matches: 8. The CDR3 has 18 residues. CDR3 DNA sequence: TGCGCCAGCAGCTTGGGTCCGCCGGGACTAGCGGGTTACAATGAGCAGTTCTTC. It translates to CASSLGPPGLAGYNEQFF. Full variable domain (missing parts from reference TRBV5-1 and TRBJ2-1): KAGVTQTPRYLIKTRGQQVTLSCSPISGHRSVSWYQQTPGQGLQFLFEYFSETQRNKGNFPGRFSGRQFSNSRSEMNVSTLELGDSALYLCASSLGPPGLAGYNEQFFGPGTRLTVL.

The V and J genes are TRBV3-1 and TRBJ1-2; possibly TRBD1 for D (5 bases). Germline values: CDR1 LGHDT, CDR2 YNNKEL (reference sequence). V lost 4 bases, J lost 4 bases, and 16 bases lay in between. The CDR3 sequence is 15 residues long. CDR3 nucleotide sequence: TGTGCCAGCAGCCCCCTAAACCGGGGGGTCTATGGCTACACCTTC. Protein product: CASSPLNRGVYGYTF. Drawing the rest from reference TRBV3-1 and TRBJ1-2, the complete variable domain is DTAVSQTPKYLVTQMGNDKSIKCEQNLGHDTMYWYKQDSKKFLKIMFSYNNKELIINETVPNRFSPKSPDKAHLNLHINSLELGDSAVYFCASSPLNRGVYGYTFGSGTRLTVV.

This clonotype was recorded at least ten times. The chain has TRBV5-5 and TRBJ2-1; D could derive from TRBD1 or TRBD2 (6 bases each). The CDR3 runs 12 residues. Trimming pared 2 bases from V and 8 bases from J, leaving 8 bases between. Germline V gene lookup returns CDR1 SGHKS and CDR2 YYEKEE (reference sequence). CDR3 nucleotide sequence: TGTGCCAGCAGCTTTAGGGGGGATGAGCAGTTCTTC. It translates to CASSFRGDEQFF.

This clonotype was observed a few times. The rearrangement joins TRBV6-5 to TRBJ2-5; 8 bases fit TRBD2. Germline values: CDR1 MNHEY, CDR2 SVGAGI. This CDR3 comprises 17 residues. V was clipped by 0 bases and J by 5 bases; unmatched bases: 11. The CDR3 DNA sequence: TGTGCCAGCAGTTACTCGATATGGGGGACTAGGGTGGAGACCCAGTACTTC. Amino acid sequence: CASSYSIWGTRVETQYF.

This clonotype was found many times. For the CDR3, the DNA is TGCAGTGCTAGTACTGCGGGAGGGCTTCGCTCCTACAATGAGCAGTTCTTC. Protein sequence: CSASTAGGLRSYNEQFF. The rearrangement joins TRBV20-1 to TRBJ2-1; 9 positions match TRBD2. Germline V gene sequence: CDR1 DFQATT, CDR2 SNEGSKA (reference sequence). The CDR3 has 17 residues. V was clipped by 3 bases and J by 0 bases; unmatched bases: 9.

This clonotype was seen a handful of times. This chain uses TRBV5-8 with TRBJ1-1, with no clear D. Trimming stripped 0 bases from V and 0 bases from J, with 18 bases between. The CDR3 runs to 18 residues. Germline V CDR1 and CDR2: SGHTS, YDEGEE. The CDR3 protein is CASSLEVFTEIMNTEAFF. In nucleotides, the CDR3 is TGTGCCAGCAGCTTGGAAGTGTTTACAGAGATTATGAACACTGAAGCTTTCTTT.

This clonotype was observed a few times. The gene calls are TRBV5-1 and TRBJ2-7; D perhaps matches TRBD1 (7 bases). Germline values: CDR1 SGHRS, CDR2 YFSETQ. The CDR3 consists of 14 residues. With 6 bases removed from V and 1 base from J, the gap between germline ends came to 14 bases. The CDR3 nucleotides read TGCGCCAGCACCCCGACAGGGACTTCCTACGAGCAGTACTTC. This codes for CASTPTGTSYEQYF.

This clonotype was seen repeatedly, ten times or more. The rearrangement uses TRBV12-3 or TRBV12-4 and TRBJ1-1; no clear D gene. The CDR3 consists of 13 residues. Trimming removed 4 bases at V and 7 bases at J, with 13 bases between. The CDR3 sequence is CASSWKELSEAFF. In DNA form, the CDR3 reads TGTGCCAGCAGTTGGAAGGAATTGAGTGAAGCTTTCTTT.

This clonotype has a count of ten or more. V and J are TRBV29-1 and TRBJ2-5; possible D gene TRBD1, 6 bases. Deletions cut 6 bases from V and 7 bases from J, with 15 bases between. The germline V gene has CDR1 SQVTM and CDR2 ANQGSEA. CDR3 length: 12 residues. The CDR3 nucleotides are TGCAGCGTCCAGGACAGTTTGGCGACCCAGTACTTC. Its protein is CSVQDSLATQYF.

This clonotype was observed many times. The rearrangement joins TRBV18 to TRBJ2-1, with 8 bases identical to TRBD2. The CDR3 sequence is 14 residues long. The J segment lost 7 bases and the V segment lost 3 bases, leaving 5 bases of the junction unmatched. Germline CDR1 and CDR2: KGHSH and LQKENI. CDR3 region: CASSPGTRLNEQFF. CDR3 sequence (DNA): TGTGCCAGCTCACCGGGGACTAGGCTAAATGAGCAGTTCTTC.

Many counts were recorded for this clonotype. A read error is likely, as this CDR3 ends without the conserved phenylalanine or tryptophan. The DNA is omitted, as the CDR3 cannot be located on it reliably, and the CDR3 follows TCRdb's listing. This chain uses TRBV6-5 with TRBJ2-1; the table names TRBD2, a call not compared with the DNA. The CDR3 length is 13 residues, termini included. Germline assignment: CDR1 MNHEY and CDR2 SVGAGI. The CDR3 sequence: CASSEKTSIGTML.

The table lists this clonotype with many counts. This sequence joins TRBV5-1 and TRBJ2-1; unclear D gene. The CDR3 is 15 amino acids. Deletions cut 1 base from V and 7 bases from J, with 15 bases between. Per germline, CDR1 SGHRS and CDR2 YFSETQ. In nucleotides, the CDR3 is TGCGCCAGCAGCTTGCGTTTCGACTCCAGGAATGAGCAGTTCTTC. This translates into CASSLRFDSRNEQFF.

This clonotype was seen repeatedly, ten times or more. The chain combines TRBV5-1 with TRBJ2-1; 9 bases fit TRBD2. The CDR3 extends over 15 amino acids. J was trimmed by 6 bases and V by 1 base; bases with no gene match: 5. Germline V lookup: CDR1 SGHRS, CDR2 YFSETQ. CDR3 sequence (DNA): TGCGCCAGCAGCTTGACAGCGGGAGGCTCCAATGAGCAGTTCTTC. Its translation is CASSLTAGGSNEQFF.

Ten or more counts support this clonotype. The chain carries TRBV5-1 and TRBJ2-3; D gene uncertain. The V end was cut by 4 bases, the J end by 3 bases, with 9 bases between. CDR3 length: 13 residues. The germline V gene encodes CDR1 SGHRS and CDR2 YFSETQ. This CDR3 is CASSLAATDTQYF. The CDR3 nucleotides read TGCGCCAGCAGCCTGGCTGCGACAGATACGCAGTATTTT.

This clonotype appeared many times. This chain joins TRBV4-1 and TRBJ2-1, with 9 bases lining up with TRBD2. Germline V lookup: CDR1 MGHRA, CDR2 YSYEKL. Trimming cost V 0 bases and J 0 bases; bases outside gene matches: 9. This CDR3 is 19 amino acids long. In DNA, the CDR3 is TGCGCCAGCAGCCAAGATCGAAGGGCGGGAGGGTCCTCCTACAATGAGCAGTTCTTC. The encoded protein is CASSQDRRAGGSSYNEQFF.

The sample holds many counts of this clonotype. CDR3 DNA sequence: TGTGCCAGCAGCCCGACTAGAGTCTCCTACAATGAGCAGTTCTTC. Its protein product is CASSPTRVSYNEQFF. The chain recombines TRBV7-2 with TRBJ2-1, with a weak D call TRBD2 (6 bases). Germline CDR1 and CDR2: SGHTA and FQGNSA. CDR3 length equals 15 residues. V was clipped by 5 bases and J by 0 bases, with 11 bases between them.

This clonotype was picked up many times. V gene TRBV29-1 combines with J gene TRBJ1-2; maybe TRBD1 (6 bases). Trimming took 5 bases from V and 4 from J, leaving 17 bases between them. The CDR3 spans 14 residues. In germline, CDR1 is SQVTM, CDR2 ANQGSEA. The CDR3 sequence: CSVQNTGSVYGYTF. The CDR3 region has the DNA TGCAGCGTTCAAAACACAGGGAGCGTCTATGGCTACACCTTC.

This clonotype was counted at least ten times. The CDR3 DNA reads TGTGCCAGCAGAGGACAGGGCCTAGATACGCAGTATTTT. It yields the protein CASRGQGLDTQYF. The chain uses TRBV28 and TRBJ2-3, with TRBD1 matching over 8 bases. Germline V gene sequence: CDR1 MDHEN, CDR2 SYDVKM. Trimming at V came to 6 bases and at J to 5 bases, leaving 4 bases not matched to a gene. The CDR3 is 13 residues long.